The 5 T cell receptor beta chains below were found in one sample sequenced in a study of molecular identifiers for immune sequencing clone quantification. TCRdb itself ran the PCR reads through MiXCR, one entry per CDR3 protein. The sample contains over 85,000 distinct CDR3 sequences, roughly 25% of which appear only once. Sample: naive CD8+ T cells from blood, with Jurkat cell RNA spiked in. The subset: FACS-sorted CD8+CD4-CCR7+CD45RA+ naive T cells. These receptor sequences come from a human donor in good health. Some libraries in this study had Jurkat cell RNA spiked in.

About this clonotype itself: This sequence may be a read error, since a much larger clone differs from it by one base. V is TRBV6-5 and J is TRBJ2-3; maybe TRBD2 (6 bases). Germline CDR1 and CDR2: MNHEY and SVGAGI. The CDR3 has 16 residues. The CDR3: CAGSHLSSGITDTQYF. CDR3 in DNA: TGTGCCGGCAGTCATTTGAGTAGCGGAATCACAGATACGCAGTATTTT.

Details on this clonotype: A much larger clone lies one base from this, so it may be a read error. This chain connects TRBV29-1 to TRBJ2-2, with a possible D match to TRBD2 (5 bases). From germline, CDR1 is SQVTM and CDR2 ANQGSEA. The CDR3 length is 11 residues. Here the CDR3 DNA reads TGCAGCGTTTCTATCTCCGGGGAGCTGATTTTT. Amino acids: CSVSISGELIF.

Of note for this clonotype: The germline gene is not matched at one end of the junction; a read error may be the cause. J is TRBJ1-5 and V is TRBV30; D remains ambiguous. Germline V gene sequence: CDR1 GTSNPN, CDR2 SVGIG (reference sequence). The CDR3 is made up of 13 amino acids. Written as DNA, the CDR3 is TGTGCCTGGGGTGTACATAGCAATCAGCCCCAGCATTTT. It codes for CAWGVHSNQPQHF.

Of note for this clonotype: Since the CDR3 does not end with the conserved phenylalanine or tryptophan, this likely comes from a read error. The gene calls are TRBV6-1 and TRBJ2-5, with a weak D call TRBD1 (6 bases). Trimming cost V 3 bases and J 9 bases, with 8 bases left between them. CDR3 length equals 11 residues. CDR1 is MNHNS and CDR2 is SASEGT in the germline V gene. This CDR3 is CASSDQGSQYL. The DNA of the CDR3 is TGTGCCAGCAGTGATCAGGGGTCCCAGTACCTC.

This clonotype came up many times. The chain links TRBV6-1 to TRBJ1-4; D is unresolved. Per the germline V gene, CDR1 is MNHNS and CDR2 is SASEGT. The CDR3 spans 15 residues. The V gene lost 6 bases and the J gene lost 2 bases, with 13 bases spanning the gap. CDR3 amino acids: CASREGEVTNEKLFF. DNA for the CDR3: TGTGCCAGCAGAGAGGGCGAAGTTACTAATGAAAAACTGTTTTTT.